The source of this T cell receptor beta chain is a study of beta chain features in type 1 diabetes. Trimming at V came to 4 bases and at J to 0 bases, leaving 6 bases not matched to a gene. The CDR3 is 16 residues long. Germline assignment: CDR1 SQVTM and CDR2 ANQGSEA. Details on this clone: Its antigen is not known.

Study-wide findings and caveats: There was a moderate but significant shortening of TCRB CDR3s in all four CD4+ subsets of Type 1 diabetes patients.

Every isolated RNA sample was fully reverse transcribed, so sequencing captured expressed TCRB transcripts. Measured with immunoSEQ multiplex PCR; TCRdb has only the in-frame clones, and not every one. The sample has 600,000 to 700,000 clones; roughly an eighth are singletons. This receptor was taken from a man between 18 and 35 years old with type 1 diabetes. Sequenced sample: naive CD4+ T cells from blood. V usage is TRBV29-1 and J usage is TRBJ2-6, with 7 bases lining up with TRBD2. For the CDR3, the DNA is TGCAGCGTTGCGTGGGGAGGGAGCTCTGGGGCCAACGTCCTGACTTTC. It translates to CSVAWGGSSGANVLTF.